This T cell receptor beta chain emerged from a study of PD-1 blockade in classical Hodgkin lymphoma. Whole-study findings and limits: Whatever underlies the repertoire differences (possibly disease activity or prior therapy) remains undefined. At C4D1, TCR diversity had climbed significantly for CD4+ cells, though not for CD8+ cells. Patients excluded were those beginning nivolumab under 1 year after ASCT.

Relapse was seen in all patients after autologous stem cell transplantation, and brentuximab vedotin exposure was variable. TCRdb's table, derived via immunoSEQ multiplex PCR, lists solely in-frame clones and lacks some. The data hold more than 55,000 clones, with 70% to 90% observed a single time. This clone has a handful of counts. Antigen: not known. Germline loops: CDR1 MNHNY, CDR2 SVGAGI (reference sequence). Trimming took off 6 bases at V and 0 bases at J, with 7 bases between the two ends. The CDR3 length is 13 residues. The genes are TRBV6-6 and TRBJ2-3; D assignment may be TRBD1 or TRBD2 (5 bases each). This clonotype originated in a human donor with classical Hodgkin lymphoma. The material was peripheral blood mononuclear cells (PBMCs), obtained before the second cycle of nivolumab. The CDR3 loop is CASRRDSTDTQYF. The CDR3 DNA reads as TGTGCCAGCAGAAGGGACAGCACAGATACGCAGTATTTT.